These 23 T cell receptor beta chains were sequenced from one sample in a study of identical twins. TCRdb reprocessed the 5' RACE reads via MiXCR and lists one record per CDR3 protein. This repertoire shows 400,000 to 600,000 distinct CDR3 sequences, approximately 20% found once; its top ten account for about 0.5%. The same data also contributed to another study, on yellow fever vaccine responses in identical twins.

Sample: CD4+ T cells sorted from blood. The receptors stem from a young woman in good health.

This clonotype was seen more than once but under ten times. The chain uses TRBV5-5 and TRBJ2-1; 7 bases align to TRBD2. The CDR3 runs to 15 residues. Germline values: CDR1 SGHKS, CDR2 YYEKEE (reference sequence). V shed 4 bases, J shed 4 bases, and the junction held 8 bases outside the gene matches. CDR3 in DNA: TGTGCCAGCAGCGGGGACGGGAGGTATTACAATGAGCAGTTCTTC. It codes for CASSGDGRYYNEQFF.

This clonotype was recorded a few times. The rearrangement uses TRBV12-3 or TRBV12-4 and TRBJ2-3; the match to TRBD2 covers 11 bases. The junction had 7 bases not matched to a gene; V was cut back by 6 bases and J by 5 bases. The length of the CDR3 is 15 residues. The CDR3 DNA reads TGTGCCAGCAGAATAGCGGGAGGGCAAAGAGATACGCAGTATTTT. This codes for CASRIAGGQRDTQYF.

The chain has TRBV18 and TRBJ2-3; TRBD1 matches 8 bases. In germline, CDR1 is KGHSH, CDR2 LQKENI. The CDR3 runs to 16 residues. Germline trimming cut 3 bases from V and 0 bases from J; bases unmatched to any gene: 5. The CDR3 loop is CASSPGQELSTDTQYF. The CDR3 DNA reads TGTGCCAGCTCACCGGGACAGGAGTTGAGCACAGATACGCAGTATTTT.

This clonotype has a handful of counts. The chain combines TRBV27 with TRBJ2-1, with D unclear. Trimming removed 0 bases at V and 4 bases at J, with 13 bases between. The CDR3 extends over 16 amino acids. Per germline, CDR1 MNHEY and CDR2 SMNVEV (reference sequence). The CDR3, as DNA: TGTGCCAGCAGTTTATCCTACCCTCGAGAATACAATGAGCAGTTCTTC. It is translated as CASSLSYPREYNEQFF.

This clonotype has just a few counts. The gene calls are TRBV6-1 and TRBJ1-2; tentative D call: TRBD1 (5 bases). This CDR3 has 15 residues. CDR1 MNHNS and CDR2 SASEGT come from the germline V gene. Trimming took 7 bases from V and 0 from J, leaving 15 bases between them. This chain's CDR3 is CASTQWGGSNYGYTF. CDR3 DNA: TGTGCCAGCACCCAGTGGGGGGGATCTAACTATGGCTACACCTTC.

This clonotype was counted between two and nine times. The CDR3 region is CAISEMTDTQYF. The DNA of the CDR3 is TGTGCCATCAGTGAGATGACAGATACGCAGTATTTT. J is TRBJ2-3 and V is TRBV10-3; D uncertain. The CDR3 covers 12 residues. CDR1 is ENHRY and CDR2 is SYGVKD in the germline V gene. The V end was cut by 2 bases, the J end by 3 bases, with 3 bases between.

The rearrangement joins TRBV5-1 to TRBJ2-1, with 10 bases fitting TRBD2. The junction had 12 bases not matched to a gene; V was cut back by 4 bases and J by 5 bases. Germline lookup yields CDR1 SGHRS and CDR2 YFSETQ. This CDR3 has 17 amino acids. The CDR3 bases are TGCGCCAGCAGCCGAGATCCGGGACTAGCGATCCACAATGAGCAGTTCTTC. This gives the protein CASSRDPGLAIHNEQFF.

The V gene is TRBV20-1, the J gene TRBJ2-2; D gene unclear. Germline loops: CDR1 DFQATT, CDR2 SNEGSKA (reference sequence). Trimming cost V 1 base and J 1 base, with 10 bases left between them. CDR3 length: 15 residues. The CDR3 region has the DNA TGCAGTGCTAGAGGATTTACGGGGAACACCGGGGAGCTGTTTTTT. It specifies CSARGFTGNTGELFF.

V gene TRBV4-2 combines with J gene TRBJ1-2, with D unresolved. Germline V lookup: CDR1 LGHNA, CDR2 YNFKEQ. The CDR3 consists of 13 residues. Trimming removed 1 base at V and 4 bases at J, with 7 bases between. CDR3 sequence: CASSQGVRYGYTF. As DNA, the CDR3 is TGTGCCAGCAGCCAAGGGGTACGCTATGGCTACACCTTC.

In nucleotides, the CDR3 is TGTGCCAGTAAAAAGGGGGAAGACGAGCAGTACTTC. Protein: CASKKGEDEQYF. V usage is TRBV6-2 or TRBV6-3 and J usage is TRBJ2-7, with a possible D match to TRBD1 (6 bases). V was clipped by 9 bases and J by 5 bases, with 14 bases between them. CDR1 and CDR2 (germline): MNHEY, SVGEGT. The CDR3 runs to 12 residues.

The CDR3 DNA follows: TGCAGTGCTAGACCCGGGGGCTACGAGCAGTACGTC. Translated, it gives CSARPGGYEQYV. The chain is built from TRBV20-1 and TRBJ2-7; TRBD2 might be the D (6 bases). Germline CDR1 reads DFQATT; CDR2 reads SNEGSKA (reference sequence). Trimming removed 2 bases from V and 3 bases from J, with 8 bases in between. The CDR3 consists of 12 residues.

In its sample, this clonotype was seen a few times. This chain links TRBV5-1 with TRBJ2-1; 9 nucleotides match TRBD2. Losses at the gene ends were 3 bases for V and 7 bases for J; bases not matched to a gene: 8. This CDR3 is built from 15 residues. Germline CDR1 reads SGHRS; CDR2 reads YFSETQ. The CDR3 DNA follows: TGCGCCAGCAGCTCAGCTAGCGGGACGAATAATGAGCAGTTCTTC. Protein: CASSSASGTNNEQFF.

The V gene is TRBV5-1, the J gene TRBJ1-6, with D possibly TRBD1 on 5 matching bases. The CDR3 consists of 16 residues. The V gene's germline CDR1 is SGHRS and CDR2 YFSETQ. V lost 0 bases and J lost 7, with 14 bases in between. CDR3: CASSLEGREGNSPLHF. The CDR3 nucleotides are TGCGCCAGCAGCTTGGAAGGCAGGGAAGGCAATTCACCCCTCCACTTT.

This clonotype was seen once. As DNA, the CDR3 is TGTGCCAGTAAAACCAGCGTGAACACCGGGGAGCTGTTTTTT. Encoded protein: CASKTSVNTGELFF. The chain joins TRBV19 to TRBJ2-2; D is uncertain. Germline V gene lookup returns CDR1 LNHDA and CDR2 SQIVND (reference sequence). CDR3 length: 14 residues. Trimming took off 7 bases at V and 1 base at J, with 10 bases between the two ends. The variable domain in full, with the rest retrieved from reference TRBV19 and TRBJ2-2, is DGGITQSPKYLFRKEGQNVTLSCEQNLNHDAMYWYRQDPGQGLRLIYYSQIVNDFQKGDIAEGYSVSREKKESFPLTVTSAQKNPTAFYLCASKTSVNTGELFFGEGSRLTVL.

This clonotype showed up many times. The chain links TRBV12-3 or TRBV12-4 to TRBJ1-5; 12 bases align to TRBD1. Unmatched junction bases numbered 6, after V lost 6 bases and J lost 6 bases. This CDR3 is built from 15 residues. CDR3 DNA: TGTGCCAGCAGGGGACAGGGGGCGACCTTTCAGCCCCAGCATTTT. Amino acids: CASRGQGATFQPQHF.

The chain is built from TRBV6-5 and TRBJ2-1, with no clear D. V shed 0 bases and J shed 8 bases, with 5 bases lying between them. Germline CDR1 MNHEY, CDR2 SVGAGI. The CDR3 covers 12 residues. The CDR3 region has the DNA TGTGCCAGCAGTTACTCGCTCGATGAGCAGTTCTTC. This gives the protein CASSYSLDEQFF.

The sample holds a few counts of this clonotype. The chain has TRBV7-2 and TRBJ1-4; D gene unclear. Looked up from germline, CDR1 is SGHTA and CDR2 is FQGNSA. This CDR3 has 13 residues. Trimming removed 2 bases at V and 11 bases at J, with 12 bases between. CDR3 protein: CASSLNPRPKLFF. The CDR3 nucleotides read TGTGCCAGCAGCTTAAATCCGAGGCCGAAACTGTTTTTT.

The rearrangement joins TRBV28 to TRBJ2-7, with 9 bases fitting TRBD2. With V trimmed by 1 base and J by 5 bases, 9 bases remained unmatched. The CDR3 runs to 16 residues. Per germline, CDR1 MDHEN and CDR2 SYDVKM. In nucleotides, the CDR3 is TGTGCCAGCAGTTTATCAACTAGCGGGCGGAACCACGAGCAGTACTTC. Translation: CASSLSTSGRNHEQYF.

This clonotype was counted only a few times. As DNA, the CDR3 is TGCAGTGCCGCCGGGACTGGAAGGGAGACCCAGTACTTC. It encodes CSAAGTGRETQYF. The chain employs TRBV20-1 and TRBJ2-5; D is perhaps TRBD2 (6 bases). Germline CDR1 DFQATT, CDR2 SNEGSKA (reference sequence). The ends were cut back, 6 bases at V and 5 bases at J, with 16 bases in the middle. This CDR3 contains 13 residues.

In its sample, this clonotype was seen a few times. The genes are TRBV12-3 or TRBV12-4 and TRBJ2-5; D remains ambiguous. V lost 8 bases to trimming and J lost 2 bases, with 9 bases between them. This CDR3 is built from 12 residues. CDR3 loop: CASGTTQETQYF. The CDR3 DNA reads as TGTGCCAGCGGTACTACTCAAGAGACCCAGTACTTC.

The table lists this clonotype with a few counts. CDR3 protein: CASSSGQGAGYTF. In DNA, the CDR3 is TGTGCCAGCAGCTCGGGACAGGGGGCTGGCTACACCTTC. The genes are TRBV7-9 and TRBJ1-2; 12 positions agree with TRBD1. The CDR3 has 13 amino acids. The V gene's germline CDR1 is SEHNR and CDR2 FQNEAQ (reference sequence). The trim removed 4 bases at V and 7 bases at J, leaving 1 base unmatched.

The table lists this clonotype with a few counts. The chain links TRBV13 to TRBJ2-7, with 7 nucleotides matching TRBD1. Trimming took 5 bases from V and 0 from J; bases not matched to a gene: 13. CDR1 is PRHDT and CDR2 is FYEKMQ in the germline V gene (reference sequence). The CDR3 runs 17 residues. CDR3 nucleotides: TGTGCCAGCAGCCGTAAACCTAGGGGGCTCTCCTCCTACGAGCAGTACTTC. Translated, it gives CASSRKPRGLSSYEQYF.

This clonotype was picked up a small number of times. This chain links TRBV5-1 with TRBJ2-2; D is unclear. This CDR3 has 16 amino acids. Germline CDR1 SGHRS, CDR2 YFSETQ. Trimming stripped 4 bases from V and 0 bases from J, with 13 bases between. CDR3 sequence (DNA): TGCGCCAGCAGCCTGGATGGCGCCGCGAACACCGGGGAGCTGTTTTTT. Its translation: CASSLDGAANTGELFF. Full variable domain (rest looked up from reference TRBV5-1 and TRBJ2-2): KAGVTQTPRYLIKTRGQQVTLSCSPISGHRSVSWYQQTPGQGLQFLFEYFSETQRNKGNFPGRFSGRQFSNSRSEMNVSTLELGDSALYLCASSLDGAANTGELFFGEGSRLTVL.